The 23 T cell receptor beta chains given below trace back to one sample, sequenced in a study of blood T cell repertoires in COVID-19. Sequenced by immunoSEQ multiplex PCR; TCRdb stores in-frame clones only, minus some. The data contain a few hundred thousand clones, approximately 90% of them seen just once; the ten biggest clones take up roughly 12%. The sample consisted of peripheral blood. These receptor sequences come from a woman in her forties or fifties with COVID-19, enrolled during active disease.

This chain links TRBV4-1 with TRBJ2-1; TRBD2 is a possible D gene (6 bases). Germline V gene lookup returns CDR1 MGHRA and CDR2 YSYEKL. CDR3 length: 15 residues. V was cut by 3 bases and J by 5 bases, with 14 bases left in between. Written as DNA, the CDR3 is TGCGCCAGCAGCCAGCTCTGGTGGGGGGACAATGAGCAGTTCTTC. It translates to CASSQLWWGDNEQFF.

This chain uses TRBV12-3 or TRBV12-4 with TRBJ2-7; tentative D call: TRBD2 (5 bases). CDR3 length: 11 amino acids. V dropped 5 bases and J dropped 7 bases, with 9 bases sitting between them. The CDR3 spells CASSQDSEQYF. The CDR3 coding sequence is TGTGCCAGCAGTCAGGACTCGGAGCAGTACTTC.

The chain carries TRBV6-1 and TRBJ1-2, with 7 positions matching TRBD1. The CDR3 sequence is 16 residues long. Trimming cost V 0 bases and J 8 bases; bases outside gene matches: 12. The germline CDR1 and CDR2 sequences are MNHNS and SASEGT. CDR3 sequence: CASSEAPFLTDRGYTF. DNA for the CDR3: TGTGCCAGCAGTGAAGCCCCCTTCCTGACGGACAGGGGCTACACCTTC.

For the CDR3, the DNA is TGTGCCAGCAGCTTGGGACAGGGTCTCTACGAGCAGTACTTC. Translating it yields CASSLGQGLYEQYF. V and J are TRBV5-5 and TRBJ2-7; TRBD1 aligns across 7 bases. Germline CDR1 is SGHKS and CDR2 is YYEKEE (reference sequence). The CDR3 consists of 14 residues. Trimming removed 0 bases from V and 3 bases from J; junction bases left unmatched: 3. The full variable domain, rest sourced from reference TRBV5-5 and TRBJ2-7, is DAGVTQSPTHLIKTRGQQVTLRCSPISGHKSVSWYQQVLGQGPQFIFQYYEKEERGRGNFPDRFSARQFPNYSSELNVNALLLGDSALYLCASSLGQGLYEQYFGPGTRLTVT.

This clone was counted between two and nine times. V usage is TRBV27 and J usage is TRBJ1-2; D is undetermined. This CDR3 comprises 13 residues. The germline CDR1 and CDR2 sequences are MNHEY and SMNVEV (reference sequence). V dropped 0 bases and J dropped 8 bases, with 10 bases sitting between them. The CDR3 here is CASSLSQLQGYTF. The CDR3, as DNA: TGTGCCAGCAGTTTATCACAGTTGCAAGGCTACACCTTC.

The chain has TRBV5-4 and TRBJ1-2; 7 bases align to TRBD1. Germline V CDR1 and CDR2: SGHNT, YYREEE (reference sequence). This CDR3 contains 14 residues. The J segment lost 4 bases and the V segment lost 2 bases, leaving 5 bases of the junction unmatched. CDR3 amino acids: CASSLTGEGYGYTF. The CDR3 DNA follows: TGTGCCAGCAGCTTAACAGGGGAAGGCTATGGCTACACCTTC.

This chain links TRBV5-1 with TRBJ1-2, with TRBD1 as a possible D gene (5 bases). With 1 base removed from V and 6 bases from J, the gap between germline ends came to 16 bases. Germline assignment: CDR1 SGHRS and CDR2 YFSETQ. This CDR3 has 15 residues. The CDR3 coding sequence is TGCGCCAGCAGCTTGAGCATAGCAGGGCGGAATGGCTACACCTTC. It encodes CASSLSIAGRNGYTF.

The chain couples TRBV19 to TRBJ1-5; D call uncertain. Trimming removed 4 bases from V and 2 bases from J, with 12 bases in between. This CDR3 region has 15 residues. Germline CDR1 and CDR2: LNHDA and SQIVND (reference sequence). CDR3 nucleotide sequence: TGTGCCAGTAGTAAAGGTAGCGCGGGCAATCAGCCCCAGCATTTT. As protein: CASSKGSAGNQPQHF. Filled out from reference TRBV19 and TRBJ1-5, the complete variable domain reads DGGITQSPKYLFRKEGQNVTLSCEQNLNHDAMYWYRQDPGQGLRLIYYSQIVNDFQKGDIAEGYSVSREKKESFPLTVTSAQKNPTAFYLCASSKGSAGNQPQHFGDGTRLSIL.

This chain joins TRBV6-1 and TRBJ1-2; maybe TRBD1 (5 bases). The CDR3 is made up of 17 amino acids. Germline loops: CDR1 MNHNS, CDR2 SASEGT. V lost 1 base to trimming and J lost 8 bases, with 23 bases between them. The chain's CDR3 is CASSEGGGGMTFKGYTF. CDR3 sequence (DNA): TGTGCCAGCAGTGAAGGGGGGGGAGGCATGACCTTCAAGGGCTACACCTTC.

The V call is TRBV6-1, the J call TRBJ2-1; D possibly corresponds to TRBD1 (5 bases). This CDR3 is 15 amino acids long. Germline CDR1 is MNHNS and CDR2 is SASEGT. Trimming removed 0 bases from V and 4 bases from J, with 10 bases in between. Written as DNA, the CDR3 is TGTGCCAGCAGTGAAGCTGGGGCAGCTTACAATGAGCAGTTCTTC. Amino acid sequence: CASSEAGAAYNEQFF.

The rearrangement joins TRBV19 to TRBJ2-1; TRBD2 matches 7 bases. Germline V gene data show CDR1 as LNHDA and CDR2 as SQIVND (reference sequence). V dropped 5 bases and J dropped 4; count of bases not matched to a gene: 5. This CDR3 is 14 amino acids long. The CDR3 reads CASSSERGYNEQFF. The CDR3 DNA sequence: TGTGCCAGTAGTTCCGAGCGGGGATACAATGAGCAGTTCTTC.

As to this clone: At the DNA level, this CDR3 is encoded by other sequences in the same sample as well. The V gene is TRBV30, the J gene TRBJ1-2; unclear D gene. Germline loops: CDR1 GTSNPN, CDR2 SVGIG (reference sequence). The V end lost 5 bases, the J end lost 5 bases, and 12 bases lay between the germline ends. This CDR3 spans 12 amino acids. CDR3 nucleotides: TGTGCCTGGTCCGTCGGGGATTATGGCTACACCTTC. It codes for CAWSVGDYGYTF.

V gene TRBV7-6 combines with J gene TRBJ2-7; 7 bases are shared with TRBD1. Germline values: CDR1 SGHVS, CDR2 FNYEAQ. The CDR3 contains 14 residues. Trimming cost V 1 base and J 3 bases; bases outside gene matches: 3. The chain's CDR3 is CASSLGRGYYEQYF. CDR3 nucleotide sequence: TGTGCCAGCAGCTTAGGCAGGGGGTACTACGAGCAGTACTTC.

The V and J genes are TRBV30 and TRBJ1-2; 7 bases map to TRBD1. The CDR3 spans 16 residues. Germline lookup yields CDR1 GTSNPN and CDR2 SVGIG (reference sequence). The junction had 13 bases not matched to a gene; V was cut back by 0 bases and J by 6 bases. DNA for the CDR3: TGTGCCTGGAGTGTACGGGGGGGGCACAGGGGCCATGGCTACACCTTC. The encoded protein is CAWSVRGGHRGHGYTF.

The chain links TRBV9 to TRBJ1-6; a weak D match, TRBD1 (6 bases). The V end lost 3 bases, the J end lost 8 bases, and 15 bases lay between the germline ends. Germline CDR1 reads SGDLS; CDR2 reads YYNGEE. The CDR3 has 15 amino acids. CDR3 DNA: TGTGCCAGCAGCGCCTTTGGACAGCGCGATTCACCCCTCCACTTT. Encoded protein: CASSAFGQRDSPLHF.

This clone occurred once. V usage is TRBV2 and J usage is TRBJ2-4; no clear D gene. V dropped 7 bases and J dropped 0 bases, with 4 bases sitting between them. The CDR3 has 12 residues. Germline V lookup: CDR1 SNHLY, CDR2 FYNNEI. The CDR3 bases are TGTGCCAGCACCATAGCCAAAAACATTCAGTACTTC. This translates into CASTIAKNIQYF.

The chain uses TRBV6-1 and TRBJ2-7; D is uncertain. The CDR3 sequence is 15 residues long. CDR1 is MNHNS and CDR2 is SASEGT in the germline V gene. The V end was cut by 2 bases, the J end by 3 bases, with 14 bases between. Written as DNA, the CDR3 is TGTGCCAGCAGTGAATACACTACTCAGTACTACGAGCAGTACTTC. It codes for CASSEYTTQYYEQYF.

The chain has TRBV4-2 and TRBJ1-4, with a possible D match to TRBD1 (6 bases). In germline, CDR1 is LGHNA, CDR2 YNFKEQ. V lost 0 bases to trimming and J lost 10 bases, with 15 bases between them. The CDR3 covers 15 residues. Here the CDR3 reads CASSQDPRGVGKLFF. Written as DNA, the CDR3 is TGTGCCAGCAGCCAAGACCCCAGGGGCGTGGGAAAACTGTTTTTT.

This chain joins TRBV15 and TRBJ1-5; D perhaps matches TRBD1 (5 bases). The V gene's germline CDR1 is LNHNV and CDR2 YYDKDF (reference sequence). V lost 1 base and J lost 0, with 7 bases in between. The CDR3 length is 15 residues. The CDR3 spells CATSRAGGSNQPQHF. CDR3 DNA sequence: TGTGCCACCAGCAGAGCCGGGGGTAGCAATCAGCCCCAGCATTTT.

The rearrangement uses TRBV28 and TRBJ2-2, with 14 bases lining up with TRBD2. From germline, CDR1 is MDHEN and CDR2 SYDVKM. The CDR3 spans 14 residues. The ends lost 8 bases at V and 7 bases at J; junction bases unmatched: 3. For the CDR3, the DNA is TGTGCCAGCCGACTAGCGGGGGGGCACGGGGAGCTGTTTTTT. Translation gives CASRLAGGHGELFF.

This sequence joins TRBV29-1 and TRBJ2-7, with 8 bases matching TRBD1. Germline CDR1 SQVTM, CDR2 ANQGSEA. The CDR3 is 15 amino acids. CDR3 amino acids: CSVRGQGAISGEQYF. DNA for the CDR3: TGCAGTGTACGTGGGCAGGGGGCAATATCGGGCGAGCAGTACTTC.

V usage is TRBV27 and J usage is TRBJ1-2; TRBD1 matches 7 bases. The CDR3 is 15 residues long. The germline V gene has CDR1 MNHEY and CDR2 SMNVEV (reference sequence). V shed 5 bases and J 6 bases; nucleotides not matched to a gene: 12. CDR3 in DNA: TGTGCCAGCAGTAAGGGATTCCAGGGGGGAGATGGCTACACCTTC. Protein: CASSKGFQGGDGYTF.

This clone has only one observation. The rearrangement joins TRBV5-1 to TRBJ1-1; a weak D match, TRBD1 (5 bases). CDR1 and CDR2 from the germline V gene are SGHRS and YFSETQ. This CDR3 comprises 14 residues. V shed 1 base and J shed 3 bases, with 10 bases lying between them. The CDR3 nucleotides read TGCGCCAGCAGCTTGCTGGGGGGACACACTGAAGCTTTCTTT. This encodes CASSLLGGHTEAFF.